These T cell receptor beta chains were read from a single sample in a study of shared clonotypes between healthy human individuals. Sequencing used immunoSEQ multiplex PCR; TCRdb keeps in-frame clones, though not all of them. The sample includes approximately 110,000 clones, approximately 65% of them seen just once. The specimen sequenced was memory CD8+ T cells sorted from blood. Receptors were obtained from a woman under 40 in good health. The CDR3 runs from the conserved cysteine through the conserved F or W. A D gene is named only where the DNA matches it firmly. The size entry is marked missing in some rows and otherwise reads once, few, many or a size class.

clone_size j_call v_call d_call cdr3_aa cdr3_nt
NA TRBJ2-7 TRBV10-3 NA CAISDGGTVPYEQYF TGTGCCATCAGTGACGGCGGGACAGTTCCCTACGAGCAGTACTTC
NA TRBJ2-7 TRBV27 TRBD1 CASSPGQGIDEQYF TGTGCCAGCAGTCCAGGACAGGGGATCGACGAGCAGTACTTC
NA TRBJ2-1 TRBV6-1 NA CASSVRLGTSYNEQFF TGTGCCAGCAGTGTGAGACTAGGAACCTCCTACAATGAGCAGTTCTTC
few TRBJ2-3 TRBV9 TRBD2 CASSLTSGPTDTQYF TGTGCCAGCAGCCTAACTAGCGGCCCCACAGATACGCAGTATTTT
NA TRBJ2-2 TRBV10-1 NA CASSPDLSSGELFF TGCGCCAGCAGTCCGGACCTCTCTTCGGGGGAGCTGTTTTTT
NA TRBJ2-7 TRBV2 TRBD1 CASSEAQGAKSEQYF TGTGCCAGCAGTGAAGCGCAGGGGGCTAAGTCCGAGCAGTACTTC
many TRBJ1-5 TRBV19 TRBD1 CASSIWTGGNQPQHF TGTGCCAGTAGTATCTGGACAGGGGGGAATCAGCCCCAGCATTTT
NA TRBJ2-7 TRBV10-3 NA CAISEFPGGTAPYEQYF TGTGCCATCAGTGAGTTTCCAGGGGGGACAGCCCCCTACGAGCAGTACTTC
NA TRBJ2-7 TRBV28 NA CASSLTGTKYEQYF TGTGCCAGCAGTTTAACTGGGACAAAATACGAGCAGTACTTC
NA TRBJ1-2 TRBV7-2 NA CASSLYSGVYGYTF TGTGCCAGCAGCTTATACTCAGGGGTCTATGGCTACACCTTC
NA TRBJ2-7 TRBV28 NA CASSLARYEQYF TGTGCCAGCAGTTTAGCACGGTACGAGCAGTACTTC
NA TRBJ2-1 TRBV11-2 TRBD1 CASRGTGDDEQFF TGTGCCAGCAGAGGGACAGGGGACGATGAGCAGTTCTTC
NA TRBJ2-3 TRBV4-1 TRBD2 CASSQGGLAGGPDTQYF TGCGCCAGCAGCCAGGGCGGACTAGCGGGAGGACCAGATACGCAGTATTTT
NA TRBJ2-2 TRBV19 NA CASSISQGWTGELFF TGTGCCAGTAGTATTAGCCAGGGTTGGACCGGGGAGCTGTTTTTT
NA TRBJ2-7 TRBV11-2 TRBD1 CASSEDRGEQYF TGTGCCAGCAGCGAGGACAGGGGCGAGCAGTACTTC
many TRBJ2-7 TRBV15 TRBD1 CATGETGEINEQYF TGTGCCACCGGAGAAACAGGGGAAATTAACGAGCAGTACTTC
once TRBJ2-2 TRBV28 NA CASSLLKIRAYYRATGELFF TGTGCCAGCAGTTTACTTAAAATACGGGCCTACTACAGGGCCACCGGGGAGCTGTTTTTT
NA TRBJ1-2 TRBV6-1 NA CASSEVDRIYGYTF TGTGCCAGCAGTGAAGTCGACAGAATCTATGGCTACACCTTC
NA TRBJ2-6 TRBV18 TRBD2 CASSLGLAGGGSGANVLTF TGTGCCAGCTCCCTAGGACTAGCGGGAGGAGGTTCTGGGGCCAACGTCCTGACTTTC
NA TRBJ2-3 TRBV6-1 NA CASLSSGDSADTQYF TGTGCCAGTCTTTCTTCGGGAGATTCCGCAGATACGCAGTATTTT
NA TRBJ2-7 TRBV6-1 TRBD2 CASSETGGGYEQYF TGTGCCAGCAGTGAAACGGGGGGAGGCTACGAGCAGTACTTC
NA TRBJ1-2 TRBV27 TRBD1 CASRDRGYYGYTF TGTGCCAGCAGGGACAGGGGTTACTATGGCTACACCTTC
few TRBJ1-2 TRBV13 NA CASSLGLREENYGYTF TGTGCCAGCAGCTTAGGCCTTAGGGAGGAGAACTATGGCTACACCTTC
few TRBJ1-5 TRBV30 NA CAWSLEPHQPQHF TGTGCCTGGAGTTTGGAGCCCCATCAGCCCCAGCATTTT
NA TRBJ1-1 TRBV27 NA CASSLYGFPMNTEAFF TGTGCCAGCAGTTTATATGGCTTCCCTATGAACACTGAAGCTTTCTTT
NA TRBJ2-4 TRBV5-4 TRBD1 CASSADRGRNIQYF TGTGCCAGCAGCGCAGACAGGGGGAGGAACATTCAGTACTTC
NA TRBJ2-3 TRBV7-8 NA CASSLSNRADTQYF TGTGCCAGCAGCTTAAGCAACAGGGCCGATACGCAGTATTTT
NA TRBJ2-7 TRBV13 NA CASSLGAGGPQQYF TGTGCCAGCAGCTTAGGGGCAGGGGGGCCTCAGCAGTACTTC
NA TRBJ2-1 TRBV28 NA CASSFPWGVRPIGSYNEQFF TGTGCCAGCAGTTTCCCCTGGGGGGTCAGGCCCATAGGCTCCTACAATGAGCAGTTCTTC
NA TRBJ1-2 TRBV19 TRBD1 CASSPGQGYGYTF TGTGCCAGTAGTCCGGGACAGGGCTATGGCTACACCTTC
NA TRBJ2-7 TRBV4-2 NA CASSSTGYEQYF TGTGCCAGCAGCTCGACAGGATACGAGCAGTACTTC